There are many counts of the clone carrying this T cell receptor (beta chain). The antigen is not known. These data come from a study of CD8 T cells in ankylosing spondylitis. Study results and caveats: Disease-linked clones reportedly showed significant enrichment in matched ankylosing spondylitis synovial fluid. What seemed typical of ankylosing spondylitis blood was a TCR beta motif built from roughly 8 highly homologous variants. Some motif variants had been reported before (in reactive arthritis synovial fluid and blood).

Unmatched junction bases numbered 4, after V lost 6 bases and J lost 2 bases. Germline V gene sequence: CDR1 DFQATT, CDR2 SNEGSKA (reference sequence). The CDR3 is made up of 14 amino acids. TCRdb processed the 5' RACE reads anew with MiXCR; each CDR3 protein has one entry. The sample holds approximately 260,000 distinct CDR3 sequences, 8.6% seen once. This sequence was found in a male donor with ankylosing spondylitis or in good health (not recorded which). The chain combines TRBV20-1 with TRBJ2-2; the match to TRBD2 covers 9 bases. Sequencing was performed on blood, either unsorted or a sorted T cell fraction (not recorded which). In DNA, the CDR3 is TGCAGTGCCGCTAGCGGGATTAACACCGGGGAGCTGTTTTTT. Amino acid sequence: CSAASGINTGELFF.